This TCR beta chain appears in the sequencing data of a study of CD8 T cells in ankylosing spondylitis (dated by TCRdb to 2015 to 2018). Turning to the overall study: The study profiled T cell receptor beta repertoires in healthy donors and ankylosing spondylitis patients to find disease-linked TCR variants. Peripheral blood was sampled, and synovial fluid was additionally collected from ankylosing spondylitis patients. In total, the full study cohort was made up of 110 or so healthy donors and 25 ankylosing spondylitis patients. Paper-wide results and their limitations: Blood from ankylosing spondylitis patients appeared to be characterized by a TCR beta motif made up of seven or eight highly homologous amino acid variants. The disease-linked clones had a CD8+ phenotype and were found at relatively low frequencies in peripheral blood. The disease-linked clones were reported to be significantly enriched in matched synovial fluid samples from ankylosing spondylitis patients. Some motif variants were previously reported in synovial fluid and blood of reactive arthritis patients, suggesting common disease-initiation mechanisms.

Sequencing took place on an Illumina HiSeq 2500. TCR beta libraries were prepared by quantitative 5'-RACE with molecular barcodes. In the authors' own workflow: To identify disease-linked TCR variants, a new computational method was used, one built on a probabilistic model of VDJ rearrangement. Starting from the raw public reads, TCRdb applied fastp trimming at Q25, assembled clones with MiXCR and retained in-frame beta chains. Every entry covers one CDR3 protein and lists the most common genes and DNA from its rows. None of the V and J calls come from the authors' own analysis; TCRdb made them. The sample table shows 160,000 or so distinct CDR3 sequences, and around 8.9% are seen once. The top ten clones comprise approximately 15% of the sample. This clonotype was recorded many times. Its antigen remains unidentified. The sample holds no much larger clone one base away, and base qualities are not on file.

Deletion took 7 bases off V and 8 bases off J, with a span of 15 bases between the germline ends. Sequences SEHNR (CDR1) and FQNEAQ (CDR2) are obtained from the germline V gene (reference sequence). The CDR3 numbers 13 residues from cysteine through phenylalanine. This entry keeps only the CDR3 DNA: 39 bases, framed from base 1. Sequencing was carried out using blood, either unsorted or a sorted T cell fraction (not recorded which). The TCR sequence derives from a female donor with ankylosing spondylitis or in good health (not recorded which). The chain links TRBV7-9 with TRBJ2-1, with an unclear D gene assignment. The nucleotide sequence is TGTGCCAGCACCTCGGGTTTGGCGGATGAGCAGTTCTTC. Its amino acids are CASTSGLADEQFF.